These 22 T cell receptor beta chains share one sample of origin, sequenced in a study of post-analysis software for immune sequencing data. General study findings and limits: Roughly 5 TRBV segments, TRBV5-6, TRBV5-1 and TRBV20-1 among them, were found more frequent in patients than controls.

These TCRs' antigens remain unknown. TCR beta cDNA libraries included unique molecular identifiers. TCRdb passed the PCR reads through MiXCR, listing each CDR3 protein once. Among about 560,000 distinct CDR3 sequences listed, roughly 45% were seen once. The sample was blood. Receptors originate from a girl aged 5-17 years with multiple sclerosis.

The chain has TRBV12-3 or TRBV12-4 and TRBJ1-1; the D gene is possibly TRBD1 (5 bases). V was trimmed by 1 base and J by 6 bases, leaving 9 bases between them. This CDR3 has 13 residues. CDR3 region: CASSLGQYAEAFF. Written as DNA, the CDR3 is TGTGCCAGCAGTTTAGGACAGTACGCTGAAGCTTTCTTT.

V usage is TRBV12-3 or TRBV12-4 and J usage is TRBJ2-3; D gene ambiguous. This CDR3 region has 12 residues. V lost 5 bases, J lost 6 bases, and 9 bases lay in between. The CDR3 is CASSTFRDTQYF. CDR3 coding DNA: TGTGCCAGCAGTACGTTTAGGGATACGCAGTATTTT.

The rearrangement joins TRBV7-2 to TRBJ2-3, with no clear D. The CDR3 spans 15 residues. V was trimmed by 0 bases and J by 1 base, leaving 8 bases between them. Germline V gene lookup returns CDR1 SGHTA and CDR2 FQGNSA. The CDR3 protein is CASSLALIRTDTQYF. For the CDR3, the DNA is TGTGCCAGCAGCTTAGCGCTGATTCGCACAGATACGCAGTATTTT. Together with reference TRBV7-2 and TRBJ2-3, the CDR3 gives the full variable domain: GAGVSQSPSNKVTEKGKDVELRCDPISGHTALYWYRQSLGQGLEFLIYFQGNSAPDKSGLPSDRFSAERTGGSVSTLTIQRTQQEDSAVYLCASSLALIRTDTQYFGPGTRLTVL.

Comments on this clonotype: Since the CDR3 does not end with the conserved phenylalanine or tryptophan, this likely comes from a read error. V is TRBV20-1 and J is TRBJ2-1; D might be TRBD1 (5 bases). The V gene lost 6 bases and the J gene lost 2 bases, with 11 bases spanning the gap. The germline V gene encodes CDR1 DFQATT and CDR2 SNEGSKA (reference sequence). There are 13 residues in the CDR3. CDR3 DNA sequence: TGCAGTGCCCAGGGTGGTACCTACAATGAGCAGTTCTGC. It codes for CSAQGGTYNEQFC.

The V call is TRBV4-1, the J call TRBJ2-1, with 9 bases aligning to TRBD2. Losses at the gene ends were 1 base for V and 6 bases for J; bases not matched to a gene: 4. CDR1 is MGHRA and CDR2 is YSYEKL in the germline V gene. This CDR3 comprises 15 residues. CDR3 coding DNA: TGCGCCAGCAGCCAAGTTAGCGGGAGATCCAATGAGCAGTTCTTC. It translates to CASSQVSGRSNEQFF.

The chain has TRBV10-3 and TRBJ1-2; D gene ambiguous. With 8 bases removed from V and 4 bases from J, the gap between germline ends came to 14 bases. The CDR3 length is 13 residues. The germline V gene encodes CDR1 ENHRY and CDR2 SYGVKD. The CDR3 DNA follows: TGTGCCATCCATGAGCCGGGTAGCTATGGCTACACCTTC. The encoded protein is CAIHEPGSYGYTF.

CDR3 nucleotide sequence: TGTGCCAGCAGTTACTCATGGACAGGGGGTTACTCCTATAATTCACCCCTCCACTTT. This sequence encodes CASSYSWTGGYSYNSPLHF. V gene TRBV6-5 combines with J gene TRBJ1-6; 10 bases fit TRBD1. The CDR3 covers 19 residues. In germline, CDR1 is MNHEY, CDR2 SVGAGI. V dropped 0 bases and J dropped 0; count of bases not matched to a gene: 5.

The genes are TRBV20-1 and TRBJ2-5; 7 nucleotides match TRBD1. From germline, CDR1 is DFQATT and CDR2 SNEGSKA (reference sequence). J lost 4 bases, V lost 4 bases, and 3 bases had no gene match. The CDR3 has 12 residues. Here the CDR3 reads CSAKTGRETQYF. The CDR3 coding sequence is TGCAGTGCTAAGACAGGGAGAGAGACCCAGTACTTC.

This chain uses TRBV13 with TRBJ2-7; TRBD1 or TRBD2 may be the D gene (5 bases each). V lost 4 bases, J lost 3 bases, and 13 bases lay in between. The CDR3 has 14 residues. The germline CDR1 and CDR2 sequences are PRHDT and FYEKMQ (reference sequence). Written as DNA, the CDR3 is TGTGCCAGCAGCTCCCGGGACGTGGTCTACGAGCAGTACTTC. It is translated as CASSSRDVVYEQYF.

The CDR3 reads CASSLGQRGYEQYF. For the CDR3, the DNA is TGCGCCAGCAGCTTGGGCCAGCGGGGGTACGAGCAGTACTTC. The rearrangement joins TRBV5-1 to TRBJ2-5, with 8 bases matching TRBD2. The last part of the DNA fits TRBJ2-7 better; the J call may be wrong. This CDR3 comprises 14 residues. Germline V lookup: CDR1 SGHRS, CDR2 YFSETQ.

CDR3 residues: CSVADRGLRGIHYEQYF. The CDR3 DNA is TGCAGCGTAGCGGACAGGGGGCTGAGAGGGATACACTACGAGCAGTACTTC. The chain has TRBV29-1 and TRBJ2-7, with 11 positions matching TRBD1. Trimming removed 6 bases from V and 3 bases from J; junction bases left unmatched: 16. The germline gives CDR1 SQVTM, CDR2 ANQGSEA. The CDR3 totals 17 residues.

The chain employs TRBV4-1 and TRBJ2-5, with 9 bases that match TRBD2. From germline, CDR1 is MGHRA and CDR2 YSYEKL. With V trimmed by 1 base and J by 1 base, 1 base remained unmatched. The CDR3 covers 15 residues. The chain's CDR3 is CASSQGGGVQETQYF. CDR3 nucleotide sequence: TGCGCCAGCAGCCAAGGCGGGGGGGTCCAAGAGACCCAGTACTTC.

The chain carries TRBV12-3 or TRBV12-4 and TRBJ1-2, with D unclear. V dropped 5 bases and J dropped 3 bases, with 10 bases sitting between them. The CDR3 length is 13 residues. CDR3 loop: CASSPTSDYGYTF. The CDR3 coding sequence is TGTGCCAGCAGTCCTACCTCGGACTATGGCTACACCTTC.

The chain joins TRBV12-3 or TRBV12-4 to TRBJ2-1; no clear D gene. CDR3 length: 14 amino acids. The germline V and J ends were trimmed by 5 bases and 4 bases, with 12 bases remaining between them. In DNA form, the CDR3 reads TGTGCCAGCAGTATAAGGCAGACTTACAATGAGCAGTTCTTC. Protein product: CASSIRQTYNEQFF.

This sequence joins TRBV2 and TRBJ1-1, with D perhaps TRBD1 (5 bases). V shed 6 bases and J shed 5 bases, with 16 bases lying between them. Germline CDR1 SNHLY, CDR2 FYNNEI. This CDR3 is built from 14 residues. In DNA form, the CDR3 reads TGTGCCAGCAGCCCCCCCGGGGCGCGGACTGAAGCTTTCTTT. It encodes CASSPPGARTEAFF.

The chain combines TRBV6-6 with TRBJ2-1; D may correspond to TRBD1 or TRBD2 (5 bases each). The CDR3 consists of 13 residues. Germline lookup yields CDR1 MNHNY and CDR2 SVGAGI (reference sequence). V lost 6 bases and J lost 8, with 14 bases in between. The DNA for the CDR3 is TGTGCCAGCAGAAAGGACGGGGCCGATGAGCAGTTCTTC. Translating it yields CASRKDGADEQFF.

This clonotype was counted between two and nine times. The chain links TRBV20-1 to TRBJ1-2; the D is unclear. In germline, CDR1 is DFQATT, CDR2 SNEGSKA (reference sequence). This CDR3 is 16 amino acids long. The V end was cut by 0 bases, the J end by 4 bases, with 18 bases between. The CDR3 here is CSARDPLSTIPYGYTF. The CDR3 coding sequence is TGCAGTGCTAGAGATCCCCTATCCACCATACCCTATGGCTACACCTTC.

The J gene is TRBJ2-3, the V gene TRBV6-1; 10 bases are shared with TRBD1. CDR1 and CDR2 from the germline V gene are MNHNS and SASEGT. The CDR3 spans 13 residues. The ends lost 8 bases at V and 3 bases at J; junction bases unmatched: 2. CDR3 loop: CASRDRGTDTQYF. The CDR3 DNA follows: TGTGCCAGCCGGGACAGGGGAACAGATACGCAGTATTTT.

The chain employs TRBV4-2 and TRBJ2-7; 11 nucleotides match TRBD1. The CDR3 totals 18 residues. CDR1 and CDR2 (germline): LGHNA, YNFKEQ. The junction had 11 bases not matched to a gene; V was cut back by 1 base and J by 3 bases. For the CDR3, the DNA is TGTGCCAGCAGCCAAGGGCGAGATGGGACAGGGGGTAACTACGAGCAGTACTTC. This codes for CASSQGRDGTGGNYEQYF.

This chain links TRBV5-1 with TRBJ1-2; no definite D call. The CDR3 runs to 16 residues. The germline CDR1 and CDR2 sequences are SGHRS and YFSETQ. The V end lost 0 bases, the J end lost 4 bases, and 16 bases lay between the germline ends. The CDR3 loop is CASSLATVRTGYGYTF. The CDR3 DNA follows: TGCGCCAGCAGCTTGGCCACGGTGAGGACGGGCTATGGCTACACCTTC.

In this sample, this clonotype turned up a few times. The genes are TRBV7-9 and TRBJ1-2, with unresolved D. The V end lost 2 bases, the J end lost 4 bases, and 11 bases lay between the germline ends. Germline assignment: CDR1 SEHNR and CDR2 FQNEAQ (reference sequence). The CDR3 length is 14 residues. The CDR3 spells CASSLLAALYGYTF. As DNA, the CDR3 is TGTGCCAGCAGCTTATTGGCAGCCCTCTATGGCTACACCTTC.

The V and J genes are TRBV20-1 and TRBJ1-2; D is undetermined. V lost 0 bases and J lost 2, with 7 bases in between. The CDR3 sequence is 13 residues long. Germline lookup yields CDR1 DFQATT and CDR2 SNEGSKA (reference sequence). CDR3 sequence reads: CSARDGVNYGYTF. CDR3 DNA sequence: TGCAGTGCTAGAGATGGGGTCAACTATGGCTACACCTTC.